A selection of T cell receptor beta chains follows, all from one sample in a study of blood T cell repertoires in COVID-19. This table comes from immunoSEQ multiplex PCR, and its TCRdb copy is limited to in-frame clones, with some not included. The data show some 130,000 clones, over 75% seen once. Sequencing used peripheral blood. The receptors were sampled from an elderly man with acute or convalescent COVID-19. Both conserved end residues are part of each CDR3. D genes are given only for firm matches. Clone size appears in some rows only: once, few, many, or a class for an expanded clone.

d_call	clone_size	v_call	j_call	cdr3_nt	cdr3_aa
.	.	TRBV5-1	TRBJ1-5	TGCGCCAGCAGCTCTGAGTCACCTCCACCCCAGCATTTT	CASSSESPPPQHF
.	.	TRBV5-1	TRBJ2-7	TGCGCCAGCAGCTTGGACAGGAACTACGAGCAGTACTTC	CASSLDRNYEQYF
TRBD1	.	TRBV19	TRBJ2-3	TGTGCCAGTAGTACCAGACAGGGCCGCACAGATACGCAGTATTTT	CASSTRQGRTDTQYF
.	.	TRBV6-5	TRBJ2-3	TGTGCCAGCAGTTATAGTGCTAGCACAGATACGCAGTATTTT	CASSYSASTDTQYF
.	once	TRBV30	TRBJ1-5	TGTGCCTTCTCGGGACAACCTAGCAATCAGCCCCAGCATTTT	CAFSGQPSNQPQHF
.	.	TRBV28	TRBJ1-6	TGTGCCAGCAGCCAAGGGCCTGGGGGGTCACCCCTCCACTTT	CASSQGPGGSPLHF
.	.	TRBV19	TRBJ1-4	TGTGCCAGTAGTCCTAGGGGGATGATTAATGAAAAACTGTTTTTT	CASSPRGMINEKLFF
.	few	TRBV6-5	TRBJ1-2	TGTGCCAGCAGTCCCGGACACCCTGGCTACACCTTC	CASSPGHPGYTF
TRBD2	.	TRBV3-1/TRBV3-2	TRBJ2-1	TGTGCCAGCAGCCTTCGGACTAGCGGGAGCGGAAAAGAGCAGTTCTTC	CASSLRTSGSGKEQFF
TRBD2	.	TRBV20-1	TRBJ2-3	TGCAGTGCTAGTGGTTCTAGCGGGGGATGGGGCGATACGCAGTATTTT	CSASGSSGGWGDTQYF
.	few	TRBV27	TRBJ1-1	TGTGCCAGCAGTCACGCGGACAGGAACACTGAAGCTTTCTTT	CASSHADRNTEAFF
.	.	TRBV14	TRBJ2-3	TGTGCCAGCAGCCAAGATCTGCGAGTGACAGATACGCAGTATTTT	CASSQDLRVTDTQYF
TRBD1	.	TRBV3-1/TRBV3-2	TRBJ1-4	TGTGCCAGCAGCCCAAGGTCTGGGACAGTAGCGGAAAAACTGTTTTTT	CASSPRSGTVAEKLFF
TRBD2	.	TRBV6-2/TRBV6-3	TRBJ2-5	TGTGCCAGCAGTTCCCGACTAGCGGGGTACCAAGAGACCCAGTACTTC	CASSSRLAGYQETQYF
.	.	TRBV5-1	TRBJ2-5	TGCGCCAGCAGCCCACAGGGTCCCCAAGAGACCCAGTACTTC	CASSPQGPQETQYF
TRBD1	.	TRBV19	TRBJ1-2	TGTGCCAGTAGTATATCCCGGGACAGAGTGGGGTATGGCTACACCTTC	CASSISRDRVGYGYTF
.	.	TRBV25-1	TRBJ1-3	TGTGCCAGCAGTGTAAACAGGGACTCTGGAAACACCATATATTTT	CASSVNRDSGNTIYF
TRBD1	few	TRBV7-9	TRBJ1-3	TGTGCCAGCAGCTTCCTAACAGGGGGACCTGGAAACACCATATATTTT	CASSFLTGGPGNTIYF
TRBD2	.	TRBV18	TRBJ2-3	TGTGCCAGCTCACCCGGGACTACCCTCTTCACAGATACGCAGTATTTT	CASSPGTTLFTDTQYF
TRBD1	.	TRBV30	TRBJ1-4	TGTGCCTGGAGTACAGGGGGCGCGGGTAATGAAAAACTGTTTTTT	CAWSTGGAGNEKLFF
.	.	TRBV3-1/TRBV3-2	TRBJ1-3	TGTGCCAGCAGCCAAGCCTCGACTTTTGGAAACACCATATATTTT	CASSQASTFGNTIYF
TRBD1	.	TRBV19	TRBJ1-2	TGTGCCAGTACCGTCGGGGACAGCAGAGCGGCTAACTATGGCTACACCTTC	CASTVGDSRAANYGYTF
.	once	TRBV7-2	TRBJ1-1	TGTGCCAGCAGCCTCAGGGGTTTAGCTGAAGCTTTCTTT	CASSLRGLAEAFF
TRBD2	.	TRBV19	TRBJ2-1	TGTGCCAGTAGTTGGGGGGGTTACAATGAGCAGTTCTTC	CASSWGGYNEQFF
.	.	TRBV9	TRBJ2-5	TGTGCCAGCAGCGTAGGAGTGGGCGGGCGGGAGACCCAGTACTTC	CASSVGVGGRETQYF